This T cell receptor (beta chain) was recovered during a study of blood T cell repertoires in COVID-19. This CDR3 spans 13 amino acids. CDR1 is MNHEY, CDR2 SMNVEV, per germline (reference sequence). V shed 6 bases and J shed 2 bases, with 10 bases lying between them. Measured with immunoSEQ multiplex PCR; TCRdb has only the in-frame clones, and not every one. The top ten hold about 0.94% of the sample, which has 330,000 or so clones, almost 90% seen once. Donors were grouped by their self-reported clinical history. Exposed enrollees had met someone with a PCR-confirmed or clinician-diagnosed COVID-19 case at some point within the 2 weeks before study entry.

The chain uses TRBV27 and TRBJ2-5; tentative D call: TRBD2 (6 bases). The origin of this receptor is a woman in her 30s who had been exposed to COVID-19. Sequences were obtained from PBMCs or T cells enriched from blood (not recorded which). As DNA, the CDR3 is TGTGCCAGCAGAAGAAGCGGGCAAGAGACCCAGTACTTC. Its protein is CASRRSGQETQYF.